This T cell receptor (beta chain) is from a study of blood T cell repertoires in COVID-19. For the study at large: Acute and convalescent COVID-19 specimens originated in the United States, Italy and Spain.

This CDR3 is built from 15 residues. Germline CDR1 reads MNHEY; CDR2 reads SVGEGT. V was pared by 2 bases and J by 6 bases, with 14 bases between. Original analysis: From reference gene primer amplification, estimates of nucleated cell counts were derived. This table comes from immunoSEQ multiplex PCR, and its TCRdb copy is limited to in-frame clones, with some not included. V and J calls and clone size follow that table, whereas D and trimming were derived from the DNA. The repertoire has tens of thousands of clones, around 85% of them found once; the top ten carry 12%. This sequence originates from a human donor in a cohort sampled during active COVID-19. V and J are TRBV6-2 or TRBV6-3 and TRBJ2-1, with TRBD2 as a possible D gene (6 bases). Sequences were obtained from peripheral blood. The DNA of the CDR3 is TGTGCCAGCAGTTACCACCTACTAGCCGGCAATGAGCAGTTCTTC. Its translation: CASSYHLLAGNEQFF.